These 20 T cell receptor beta chains originate from one sample sequenced in a study of cytomegalovirus exposure and HLA in healthy donors. Amplification used 60 Vbeta primers and 13 Jbeta primers. The data were produced by immunoSEQ multiplex PCR, yet TCRdb's version contains in-frame clones alone and is incomplete. The sample yields 95,000 to 120,000 clones, about 77% seen once. The sequencing input was PBMCs. Every receptor here comes from a woman aged 30 to 39 in good health and CMV-seropositive.

CDR3: CASSVSGTGDYEQYF. As DNA, the CDR3 is TGTGCCAGCAGTGTATCGGGGACAGGGGACTACGAGCAGTACTTC. The genes are TRBV6-1 and TRBJ2-7, with 10 bases aligning to TRBD1. CDR3 length equals 15 residues. The V segment lost 4 bases and the J segment 3 bases; nucleotides outside the gene matches: 6. The V gene's germline CDR1 is MNHNS and CDR2 SASEGT.

The rearrangement links TRBV6-5 to TRBJ1-1; D unresolved. The ends were cut back, 0 bases at V and 0 bases at J, with 5 bases in the middle. This CDR3 spans 14 amino acids. Per the germline V gene, CDR1 is MNHEY and CDR2 is SVGAGI. The CDR3 protein is CASSYSSLNTEAFF. CDR3 in DNA: TGTGCCAGCAGTTACTCGTCTTTGAACACTGAAGCTTTCTTT.

This chain uses TRBV6-4 with TRBJ2-6, with TRBD2 as a possible D gene (7 bases). The CDR3 loop spans 16 amino acids. CDR1 MRHNA and CDR2 SNTAGT come from the germline V gene. Trimming took off 3 bases at V and 3 bases at J, with 12 bases between the two ends. The CDR3 here is CASSEGGGLGANVLTF. DNA of the CDR3: TGTGCCAGCAGTGAGGGAGGGGGGCTTGGGGCCAACGTCCTGACTTTC.

V is TRBV11-1 and J is TRBJ2-7; D not certain. Germline V gene data show CDR1 as SGHAT and CDR2 as FQDESV (reference sequence). V shed 5 bases and J shed 1 base, with 12 bases lying between them. CDR3 size: 14 residues. The CDR3 sequence is CASSPSRDSYEQYF. As DNA, the CDR3 is TGTGCCAGCAGCCCAAGCCGCGATTCCTACGAGCAGTACTTC.

This sequence joins TRBV11-2 and TRBJ2-7, with TRBD2 matching 11 bases. Per germline, CDR1 SGHAT and CDR2 FQNNGV. The V and J ends lost 5 bases and 0 bases, in that order; junction bases with no gene match: 6. This CDR3 has 16 amino acids. CDR3 protein: CASSTPTSGSSYEQYF. CDR3 coding DNA: TGTGCCAGCAGCACACCAACTAGCGGGAGCTCCTACGAGCAGTACTTC.

This clone was observed a few times. The rearrangement uses TRBV18 and TRBJ2-6, with D perhaps matching TRBD1 (6 bases). The CDR3 covers 17 residues. Deletions cut 0 bases from V and 4 bases from J, with 13 bases between. Germline V gene data show CDR1 as KGHSH and CDR2 as LQKENI. This CDR3 reads CASSPPQGSSGANVLTF. CDR3 nucleotide sequence: TGTGCCAGCTCACCACCGCAGGGGAGCTCGGGGGCCAACGTCCTGACTTTC.

The chain recombines TRBV7-9 with TRBJ2-7; D unclear. Germline CDR1 and CDR2: SEHNR and FQNEAQ (reference sequence). The CDR3 contains 13 residues. The germline V and J ends were trimmed by 5 bases and 6 bases, with 14 bases remaining between them. For the CDR3, the DNA is TGTGCCAGCAGCCTAGTCGTTTCGGGCGAGCAGTACTTC. It is translated as CASSLVVSGEQYF. Looking up the rest from reference TRBV7-9 and TRBJ2-7 gives the full variable domain: DTGVSQNPRHKITKRGQNVTFRCDPISEHNRLYWYRQTLGQGPEFLTYFQNEAQLEKSRLLSDRFSAERPKGSFSTLEIQRTEQGDSAMYLCASSLVVSGEQYFGPGTRLTVT.

This clone has a handful of counts. The rearrangement uses TRBV10-1 and TRBJ2-5; 7 bases fit TRBD1. The length of the CDR3 is 13 residues. V was pared by 6 bases and J by 4 bases, with 5 bases of the junction left unmatched. The germline gives CDR1 WNHNN, CDR2 SYGVQD (reference sequence). The CDR3 protein is CASSGQVRETQYF. In nucleotides, the CDR3 is TGCGCCAGCAGCGGACAGGTGCGAGAGACCCAGTACTTC.

The chain joins TRBV30 to TRBJ1-2; D might be TRBD1 (6 bases). Germline CDR1 is GTSNPN and CDR2 is SVGIG (reference sequence). The CDR3 runs 14 residues. Trimming removed 3 bases from V and 0 bases from J, with 11 bases in between. The CDR3 DNA reads TGTGCCTGGAGCCGACAGGAATCTAACTATGGCTACACCTTC. Residues: CAWSRQESNYGYTF.

This chain connects TRBV7-8 to TRBJ1-5; a possible D gene is TRBD1 (6 bases). CDR3 length equals 15 residues. Trimming shortened V by 2 bases and J by 4 bases, and 12 bases separated the two germline ends. Germline V gene lookup returns CDR1 SGHVS and CDR2 FQNEAQ. CDR3 residues: CASSLTRGMNQPQHF. As DNA, the CDR3 is TGTGCCAGCAGCTTAACGAGGGGGATGAATCAGCCCCAGCATTTT.

Only a few counts were recorded for this clone. Other nucleotide sequences in the sample specify the same CDR3. This chain uses TRBV30 with TRBJ2-5; TRBD2 agrees at 12 bases. Germline V gives CDR1 GTSNPN, CDR2 SVGIG (reference sequence). Trimming took 1 base from V and 4 from J; bases not matched to a gene: 1. The CDR3 extends over 14 amino acids. CDR3 nucleotide sequence: TGTGCCTGGAGTGCGGGACTAGCGGGAGAGACCCAGTACTTC. Translation gives CAWSAGLAGETQYF.

J is TRBJ2-7 and V is TRBV14, with a tentative D call TRBD1 (5 bases). CDR3 length equals 15 residues. The V and J ends lost 4 bases and 1 base respectively, with 14 bases between them. Per the germline V gene, CDR1 is SGHDN and CDR2 is FVKESK. CDR3 residues: CASSRSRTPSYEQYF. Here the CDR3 DNA reads TGTGCCAGCAGCCGCTCGAGGACACCTTCCTACGAGCAGTACTTC. Full variable domain (missing parts from reference TRBV14 and TRBJ2-7): EAGVTQFPSHSVIEKGQTVTLRCDPISGHDNLYWYRRVMGKEIKFLLHFVKESKQDESGMPNNRFLAERTGGTYSTLKVQPAELEDSGVYFCASSRSRTPSYEQYFGPGTRLTVT.

This chain links TRBV4-1 with TRBJ2-1, with D possibly matching TRBD2 (7 bases). V was pared by 4 bases and J by 8 bases, with 18 bases between. CDR1 and CDR2 from the germline V gene are MGHRA and YSYEKL. The length of the CDR3 is 15 residues. The CDR3 DNA reads TGCGCCAGCAGCCCAAGGGGGGGCTCAAGCGATGAGCAGTTCTTC. The encoded protein is CASSPRGGSSDEQFF.

This chain uses TRBV7-2 with TRBJ1-2; 7 bases are a match to TRBD1. J lost 6 bases, V lost 4 bases, and 2 bases had no gene match. Germline CDR1 and CDR2: SGHTA and FQGNSA. The CDR3 is 12 amino acids. CDR3 amino acids: CASSSGTDGYTF. DNA for the CDR3: TGTGCCAGCAGCTCCGGGACAGATGGCTACACCTTC.

In the case of this clone: Relative to the germline gene, one junction end is altered; a read error may explain this. The V gene is TRBV7-9, the J gene TRBJ2-7, with D unclear. The germline CDR1 and CDR2 sequences are SEHNR and FQNEAQ (reference sequence). This CDR3 has 13 residues. The CDR3 here is CSSSVTEPYEQYF. The CDR3 coding sequence is TGTTCCAGCAGCGTAACAGAGCCCTACGAGCAGTACTTC.

The chain combines TRBV5-4 with TRBJ2-2; maybe TRBD1 (5 bases). V lost 2 bases and J 5 bases, leaving 13 bases between the germline ends. The length of the CDR3 is 15 residues. Looked up from germline, CDR1 is SGHNT and CDR2 is YYREEE (reference sequence). CDR3 in DNA: TGTGCCAGCAGCTTTACCCCAGGGTCTACCGGGGAGCTGTTTTTT. Translated, it gives CASSFTPGSTGELFF.

V usage is TRBV5-1 and J usage is TRBJ2-3, with TRBD2 matching 7 bases. This CDR3 is built from 13 residues. Trimming at V came to 7 bases and at J to 1 base, leaving 3 bases not matched to a gene. Germline lookup yields CDR1 SGHRS and CDR2 YFSETQ. DNA of the CDR3: TGCGCCAGCTCCCGGGGGGGCACAGATACGCAGTATTTT. Translated: CASSRGGTDTQYF. The variable domain in full, with the rest retrieved from reference TRBV5-1 and TRBJ2-3, is KAGVTQTPRYLIKTRGQQVTLSCSPISGHRSVSWYQQTPGQGLQFLFEYFSETQRNKGNFPGRFSGRQFSNSRSEMNVSTLELGDSALYLCASSRGGTDTQYFGPGTRLTVL.

The V call is TRBV11-3, the J call TRBJ1-1; D is ambiguous. Trimming left V 5 bases short and J 4 bases short, with 17 bases between. The length of the CDR3 is 15 residues. Germline V lookup: CDR1 SGHNT, CDR2 YENEEA. CDR3 protein: CASSPRGGKVTEAFF. DNA for the CDR3: TGTGCCAGCAGCCCCCGGGGAGGGAAGGTCACTGAAGCTTTCTTT.

The chain recombines TRBV29-1 with TRBJ2-3, with 7 bases lining up with TRBD1. V shed 6 bases, J shed 2 bases, and the junction held 8 bases outside the gene matches. The CDR3 contains 14 residues. Germline-derived CDR1 and CDR2 are SQVTM and ANQGSEA. Here the CDR3 reads CSVGKGTDTDTQYF. The CDR3 DNA is TGCAGCGTGGGAAAAGGGACAGACACAGATACGCAGTATTTT.

This chain joins TRBV5-1 and TRBJ2-3, with 8 nucleotides matching TRBD2. CDR3 length equals 13 residues. V lost 5 bases, J lost 5 bases, and 4 bases stayed unmatched. Germline CDR1 reads SGHRS; CDR2 reads YFSETQ. Here the CDR3 DNA reads TGCGCCAGCAGACCCGGGGGGGGAGATACGCAGTATTTT. It specifies CASRPGGGDTQYF. Filled out from reference TRBV5-1 and TRBJ2-3, the complete variable domain reads KAGVTQTPRYLIKTRGQQVTLSCSPISGHRSVSWYQQTPGQGLQFLFEYFSETQRNKGNFPGRFSGRQFSNSRSEMNVSTLELGDSALYLCASRPGGGDTQYFGPGTRLTVL.